These 21 T cell receptor beta chains were all obtained from the same sample, sequenced in a study of blood T cell repertoires in COVID-19. Clones were read by immunoSEQ multiplex PCR, and TCRdb kept only the in-frame ones, dropping some. The table shows tens of thousands of clones, with 80% to 90% occurring only once. Sequenced sample: peripheral blood. The receptor source for this set is a woman aged 55-75 years with COVID-19, enrolled during active disease.

The J gene is TRBJ1-5, the V gene TRBV4-3, with unresolved D. V lost 0 bases and J lost 0, with 9 bases in between. The CDR3 contains 16 residues. Germline values: CDR1 LGHNA, CDR2 YSLEER. The CDR3 nucleotides are TGCGCCAGCAGCCAAGATCTAAGTAGTAGCAATCAGCCCCAGCATTTT. Amino acid sequence: CASSQDLSSSNQPQHF.

The CDR3 nucleotides are TGCGCCAGCAGCTCGGGACAGCAAGAAGAGACCCAGTACTTC. Translated, it gives CASSSGQQEETQYF. The gene calls are TRBV5-1 and TRBJ2-5; TRBD1 agrees at 7 bases. CDR1 is SGHRS and CDR2 is YFSETQ in the germline V gene. The CDR3 has 14 amino acids. V trimming: 3 bases; J trimming: 3 bases; junction bases outside the gene matches: 5.

The V gene is TRBV7-9, the J gene TRBJ2-1; D unclear. The CDR3 totals 12 residues. Germline CDR1 and CDR2: SEHNR and FQNEAQ (reference sequence). V was shortened by 5 bases and J by 9 bases, with 11 bases between the two germline ends. CDR3: CASSPRVAEQFF. DNA of the CDR3: TGTGCCAGCAGCCCCCGAGTTGCTGAGCAGTTCTTC.

The chain uses TRBV9 and TRBJ1-6; possibly TRBD1 for D (6 bases). With 2 bases removed from V and 5 bases from J, the gap between germline ends came to 11 bases. CDR1 and CDR2 from the germline V gene are SGDLS and YYNGEE. The CDR3 has 15 amino acids. The CDR3 protein is CASSVDSLNNSPLHF. The CDR3 nucleotides are TGTGCCAGCAGCGTGGACAGCCTAAATAATTCACCCCTCCACTTT.

This clone was observed a single time. The chain combines TRBV6-1 with TRBJ2-1; D gene ambiguous. The length of the CDR3 is 14 residues. Germline assignment: CDR1 MNHNS and CDR2 SASEGT. Trimming removed 2 bases at V and 3 bases at J, with 8 bases between. CDR3 residues: CASSEINSYNEQFF. The CDR3 nucleotides read TGTGCCAGCAGTGAAATAAACAGCTACAATGAGCAGTTCTTC.

The table lists this clone with a count of one. The rearrangement uses TRBV10-3 and TRBJ2-6; D perhaps matches TRBD1 (6 bases). Deletions cut 11 bases from V and 0 bases from J, with 20 bases between. This CDR3 is built from 17 residues. Germline CDR1 is ENHRY and CDR2 is SYGVKD. The CDR3 DNA reads TGTGCCGTCCTATGGGGGCCTGACGACTCTGGGGCCAACGTCCTGACTTTC. Residues: CAVLWGPDDSGANVLTF.

A single count supports this clone. The rearrangement joins TRBV5-4 to TRBJ1-1, with D perhaps TRBD1 (6 bases). The CDR3 is 14 residues long. Germline CDR1 and CDR2: SGHNT and YYREEE (reference sequence). With 4 bases removed from V and 5 bases from J, the gap between germline ends came to 15 bases. The CDR3 loop reads CASSRRQGKTEAFF. The CDR3 coding sequence is TGTGCCAGCAGCCGCAGGCAGGGGAAGACTGAAGCTTTCTTT.

V gene TRBV6-5 combines with J gene TRBJ2-3, with 8 positions matching TRBD1. The ends lost 9 bases at V and 7 bases at J; junction bases unmatched: 12. This CDR3 spans 14 amino acids. Germline assignment: CDR1 MNHEY and CDR2 SVGAGI. CDR3 DNA sequence: TGTGCCAGTTTTACAGGGGGGAATGTGAATACGCAGTATTTT. It yields the protein CASFTGGNVNTQYF.

This chain uses TRBV7-9 with TRBJ2-7, with D uncertain. Trimming removed 2 bases at V and 7 bases at J, with 12 bases between. Per the germline V gene, CDR1 is SEHNR and CDR2 is FQNEAQ (reference sequence). CDR3 length: 13 amino acids. CDR3: CASSLLWVGEQYF. CDR3 sequence (DNA): TGTGCCAGCAGCTTACTGTGGGTCGGGGAGCAGTACTTC.

CDR3 bases: TGTGCCAGCAGCCGAGCGGGGGGCACAGATACGCAGTATTTT. As protein: CASSRAGGTDTQYF. The chain employs TRBV3-1 (or the pseudogene TRBV3-2) and TRBJ2-3, with 8 nucleotides matching TRBD2. Per germline, CDR1 LGHDT and CDR2 YNNKEL (reference sequence). CDR3 length equals 14 residues. V dropped 4 bases and J dropped 1; count of bases not matched to a gene: 1.

The J gene is TRBJ1-3, the V gene TRBV12-5, with D hard to call. Trimming cost V 6 bases and J 3 bases, with 12 bases left between them. Per germline, CDR1 LGHNT and CDR2 FRNRAP. The CDR3 spans 14 residues. CDR3 nucleotides: TGTGCTAGTGGGACCCCTAGAGTTGGAAACACCATATATTTT. Translation gives CASGTPRVGNTIYF.

The genes are TRBV7-2 and TRBJ1-5; D is perhaps TRBD1 (5 bases). Trimming shortened V by 5 bases and J by 7 bases, and 12 bases separated the two germline ends. The CDR3 sequence is 13 residues long. Germline V gene data show CDR1 as SGHTA and CDR2 as FQGNSA. The CDR3 DNA is TGTGCCAGCAGCCCGGGGGGTCGGCAGCCCCAGCATTTT. Its translation is CASSPGGRQPQHF.

The V call is TRBV7-9, the J call TRBJ1-1; the D is unclear. The CDR3 runs to 13 residues. The germline gives CDR1 SEHNR, CDR2 FQNEAQ (reference sequence). V was clipped by 1 base and J by 3 bases, with 6 bases between them. The CDR3 nucleotides are TGTGCCAGCAGCTTAGAATCGGACACTGAAGCTTTCTTT. Translation: CASSLESDTEAFF.

V and J are TRBV29-1 and TRBJ2-3; 10 bases align to TRBD2. This CDR3 has 15 residues. The J segment lost 0 bases and the V segment lost 3 bases, leaving 3 bases of the junction unmatched. CDR1 and CDR2 from the germline V gene are SQVTM and ANQGSEA. The CDR3 sequence is CSVDRAGGSTDTQYF. The CDR3 bases are TGCAGCGTTGATCGAGCGGGGGGGAGCACAGATACGCAGTATTTT.

V usage is TRBV6-2 or TRBV6-3 and J usage is TRBJ1-2; TRBD1 aligns across 7 bases. The junction had 4 bases not matched to a gene; V was cut back by 4 bases and J by 8 bases. CDR3 length: 12 residues. CDR1 is MNHEY and CDR2 is SVGEGT in the germline V gene. The CDR3 protein is CASSLQGPGYTF. In nucleotides, the CDR3 is TGTGCCAGCAGTTTACAGGGGCCCGGCTACACCTTC.

The rearrangement joins TRBV6-5 to TRBJ1-1, with unresolved D. The CDR3 runs 12 residues. Deletions cut 8 bases from V and 1 base from J, with 8 bases between. CDR1 is MNHEY and CDR2 is SVGAGI in the germline V gene. The CDR3 nucleotides are TGTGCCAGCGCCTCCGGGAACACTGAAGCTTTCTTT. Translating gives CASASGNTEAFF.

This chain links TRBV14 with TRBJ2-3; unclear D gene. The CDR3 extends over 16 amino acids. The V gene's germline CDR1 is SGHDN and CDR2 FVKESK. Trimming pared 4 bases from V and 3 bases from J, leaving 17 bases between. The CDR3 region is CASSPLRSLITDTQYF. CDR3 DNA sequence: TGTGCCAGCAGCCCCCTAAGAAGCCTAATTACAGATACGCAGTATTTT.

V usage is TRBV6-5 and J usage is TRBJ1-6; the D is unclear. Germline CDR1 MNHEY, CDR2 SVGAGI. V lost 2 bases to trimming and J lost 7 bases, with 12 bases between them. This CDR3 spans 15 amino acids. The DNA of the CDR3 is TGTGCCAGCAGTTACGGTCTCGCCCGGAATTCACCCCTCCACTTT. This translates into CASSYGLARNSPLHF.

This chain connects TRBV28 to TRBJ1-2; 10 bases map to TRBD1. This CDR3 comprises 14 residues. From germline, CDR1 is MDHEN and CDR2 SYDVKM. V dropped 5 bases and J dropped 4; count of bases not matched to a gene: 4. CDR3 sequence reads: CASSRGTGVYGYTF. The CDR3 region has the DNA TGTGCCAGCAGTCGCGGGACAGGGGTCTATGGCTACACCTTC.

The rearrangement uses TRBV7-6 and TRBJ2-7; 13 bases are shared with TRBD2. Looked up from germline, CDR1 is SGHVS and CDR2 is FNYEAQ. After removal of 6 bases from V and 4 bases from J, the junction contained 3 bases not matched to a gene. This CDR3 comprises 14 residues. The CDR3 DNA follows: TGTGCCAGCAGTGGGACTAGCGGGACATACGAGCAGTACTTC. This gives the protein CASSGTSGTYEQYF.

The chain recombines TRBV30 with TRBJ1-1; D unresolved. Per germline, CDR1 GTSNPN and CDR2 SVGIG (reference sequence). Trimming stripped 2 bases from V and 1 base from J, with 8 bases between. This CDR3 has 13 amino acids. In nucleotides, the CDR3 is TGTGCCTGGAGTCTTACAGCGAACACTGAAGCTTTCTTT. This translates into CAWSLTANTEAFF.